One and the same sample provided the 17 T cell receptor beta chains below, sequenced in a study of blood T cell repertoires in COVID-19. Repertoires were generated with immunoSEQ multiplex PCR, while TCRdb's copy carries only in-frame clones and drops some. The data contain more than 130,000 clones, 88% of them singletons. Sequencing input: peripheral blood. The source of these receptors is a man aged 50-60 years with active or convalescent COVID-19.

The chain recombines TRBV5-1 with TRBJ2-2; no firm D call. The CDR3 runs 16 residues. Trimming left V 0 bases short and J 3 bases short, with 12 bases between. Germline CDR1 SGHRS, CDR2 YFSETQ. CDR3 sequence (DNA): TGCGCCAGCAGCTTGGACAGCCAACCTTACACCGGGGAGCTGTTTTTT. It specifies CASSLDSQPYTGELFF.

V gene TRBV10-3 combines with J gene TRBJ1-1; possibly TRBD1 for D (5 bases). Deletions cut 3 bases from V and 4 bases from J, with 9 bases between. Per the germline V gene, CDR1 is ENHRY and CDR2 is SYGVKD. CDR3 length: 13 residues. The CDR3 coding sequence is TGTGCCATCAGTGACGGGGGGTCCACTGAAGCTTTCTTT. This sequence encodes CAISDGGSTEAFF.

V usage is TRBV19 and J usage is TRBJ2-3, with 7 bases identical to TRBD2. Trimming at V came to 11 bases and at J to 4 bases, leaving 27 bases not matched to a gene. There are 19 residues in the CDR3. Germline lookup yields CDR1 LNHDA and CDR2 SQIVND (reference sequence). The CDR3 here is CASNRAFLSGTKRADTQYF. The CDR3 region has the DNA TGTGCCTCCAACCGGGCGTTCCTCTCCGGGACTAAAAGGGCAGATACGCAGTATTTT.

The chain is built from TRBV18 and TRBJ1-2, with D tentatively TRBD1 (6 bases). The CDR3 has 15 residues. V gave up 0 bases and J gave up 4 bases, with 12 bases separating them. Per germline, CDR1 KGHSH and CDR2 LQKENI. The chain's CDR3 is CASSPPVQGSYGYTF. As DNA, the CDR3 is TGTGCCAGCTCACCACCGGTTCAGGGGAGCTATGGCTACACCTTC.

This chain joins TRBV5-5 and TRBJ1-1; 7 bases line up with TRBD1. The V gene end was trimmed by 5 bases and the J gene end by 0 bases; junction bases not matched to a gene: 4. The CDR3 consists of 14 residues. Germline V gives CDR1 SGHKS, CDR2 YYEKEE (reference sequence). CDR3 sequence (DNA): TGTGCCAGCAGGGCGACAGGGCTGAACACTGAAGCTTTCTTT. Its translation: CASRATGLNTEAFF.

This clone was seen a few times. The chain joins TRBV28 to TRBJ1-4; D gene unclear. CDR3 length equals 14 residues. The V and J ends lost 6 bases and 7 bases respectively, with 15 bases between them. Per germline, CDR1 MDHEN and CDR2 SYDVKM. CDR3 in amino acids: CASRPREAGEKLFF. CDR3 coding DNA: TGTGCCAGCAGGCCTAGGGAGGCGGGTGAAAAACTGTTTTTT.

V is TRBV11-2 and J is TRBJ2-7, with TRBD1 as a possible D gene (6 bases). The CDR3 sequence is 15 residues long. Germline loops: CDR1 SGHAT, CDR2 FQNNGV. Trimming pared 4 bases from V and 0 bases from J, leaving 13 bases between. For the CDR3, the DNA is TGTGCCAGCAGCTCTGGGGGCTCACACTCCTACGAGCAGTACTTC. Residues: CASSSGGSHSYEQYF.

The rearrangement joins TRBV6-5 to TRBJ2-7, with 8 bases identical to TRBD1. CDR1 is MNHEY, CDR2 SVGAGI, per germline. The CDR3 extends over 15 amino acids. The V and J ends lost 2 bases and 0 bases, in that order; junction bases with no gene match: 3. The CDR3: CASSYAGQDSYEQYF. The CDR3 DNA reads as TGTGCCAGCAGTTACGCGGGACAGGACTCCTACGAGCAGTACTTC.

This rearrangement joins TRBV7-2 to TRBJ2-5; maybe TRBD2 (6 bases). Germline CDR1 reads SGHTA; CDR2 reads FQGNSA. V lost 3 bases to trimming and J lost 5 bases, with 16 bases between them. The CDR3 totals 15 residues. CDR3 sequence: CASSFVGGKSETQYF. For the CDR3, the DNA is TGTGCCAGCAGCTTCGTTGGCGGGAAGTCGGAGACCCAGTACTTC.

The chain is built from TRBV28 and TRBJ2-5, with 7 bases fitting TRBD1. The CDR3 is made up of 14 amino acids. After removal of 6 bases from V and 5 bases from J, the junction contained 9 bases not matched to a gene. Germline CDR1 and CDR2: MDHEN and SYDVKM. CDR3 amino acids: CASRNTGDWETQYF. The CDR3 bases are TGTGCCAGCAGAAATACAGGGGATTGGGAGACCCAGTACTTC. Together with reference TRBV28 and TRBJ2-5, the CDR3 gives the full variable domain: DVKVTQSSRYLVKRTGEKVFLECVQDMDHENMFWYRQDPGLGLRLIYFSYDVKMKEKGDIPEGYSVSREKKERFSLILESASTNQTSMYLCASRNTGDWETQYFGPGTRLLVL.

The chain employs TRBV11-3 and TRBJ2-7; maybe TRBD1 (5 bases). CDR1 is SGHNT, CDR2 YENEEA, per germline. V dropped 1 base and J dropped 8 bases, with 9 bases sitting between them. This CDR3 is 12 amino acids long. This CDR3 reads CASSLAPGKQYF. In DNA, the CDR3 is TGTGCCAGCAGCTTAGCCCCAGGGAAGCAGTACTTC.

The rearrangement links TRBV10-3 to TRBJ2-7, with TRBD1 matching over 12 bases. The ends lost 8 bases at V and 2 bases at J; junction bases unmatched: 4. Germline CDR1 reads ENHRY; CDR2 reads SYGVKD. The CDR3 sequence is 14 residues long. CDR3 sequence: CAIGGQGAAYEQYF. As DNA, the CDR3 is TGTGCCATCGGGGGACAGGGGGCCGCCTACGAGCAGTACTTC.

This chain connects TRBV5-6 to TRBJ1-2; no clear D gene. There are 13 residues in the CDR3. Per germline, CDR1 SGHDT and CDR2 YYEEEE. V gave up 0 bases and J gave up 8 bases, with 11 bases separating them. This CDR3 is CASSLEGREGYTF. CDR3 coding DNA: TGTGCCAGCAGCTTGGAAGGGAGGGAAGGCTACACCTTC.

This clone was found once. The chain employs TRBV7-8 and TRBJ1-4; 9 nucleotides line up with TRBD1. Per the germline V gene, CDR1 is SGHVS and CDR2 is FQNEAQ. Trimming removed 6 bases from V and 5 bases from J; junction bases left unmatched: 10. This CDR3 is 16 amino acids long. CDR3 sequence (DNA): TGTGCCAGCAGACCCGACAGGGGGGGAAGGAATGAAAAACTGTTTTTT. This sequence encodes CASRPDRGGRNEKLFF.

CDR3 DNA: TGTGCCAGCAGTTTACTACCTAGCGGGAGCTACGAGCAGTACTTC. Encoded protein: CASSLLPSGSYEQYF. The chain couples TRBV27 to TRBJ2-7; TRBD2 aligns across 10 bases. The CDR3 runs 15 residues. From germline, CDR1 is MNHEY and CDR2 SMNVEV (reference sequence). J gave up 3 bases and V 2 bases, and 4 bases lay outside the gene matches.

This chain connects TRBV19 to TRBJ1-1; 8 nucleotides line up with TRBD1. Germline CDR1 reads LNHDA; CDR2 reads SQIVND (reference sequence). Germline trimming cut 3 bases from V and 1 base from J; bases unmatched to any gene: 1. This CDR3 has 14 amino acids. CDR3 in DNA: TGTGCCAGTAGTATTGGACAGGGGAACACTGAAGCTTTCTTT. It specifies CASSIGQGNTEAFF.

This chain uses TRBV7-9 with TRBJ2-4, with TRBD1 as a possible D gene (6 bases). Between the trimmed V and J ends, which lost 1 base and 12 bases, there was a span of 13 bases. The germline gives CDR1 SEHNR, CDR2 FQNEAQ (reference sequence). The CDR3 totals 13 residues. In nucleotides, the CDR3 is TGTGCCAGCAGCTTAGAGACAGGTGGTAATCAGTACTTC. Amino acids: CASSLETGGNQYF. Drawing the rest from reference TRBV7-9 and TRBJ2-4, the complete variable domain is DTGVSQNPRHKITKRGQNVTFRCDPISEHNRLYWYRQTLGQGPEFLTYFQNEAQLEKSRLLSDRFSAERPKGSFSTLEIQRTEQGDSAMYLCASSLETGGNQYFGAGTRLSVL.